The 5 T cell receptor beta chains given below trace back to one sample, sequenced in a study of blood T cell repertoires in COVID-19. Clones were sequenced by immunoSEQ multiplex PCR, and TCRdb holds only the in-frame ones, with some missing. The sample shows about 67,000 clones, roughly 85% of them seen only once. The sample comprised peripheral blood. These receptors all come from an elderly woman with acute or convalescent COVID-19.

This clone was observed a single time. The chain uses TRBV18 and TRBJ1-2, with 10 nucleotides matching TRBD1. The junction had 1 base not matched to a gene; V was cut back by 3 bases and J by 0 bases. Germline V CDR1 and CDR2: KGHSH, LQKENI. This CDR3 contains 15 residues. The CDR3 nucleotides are TGTGCCAGCTCACCCGGGACAGGGGCTAACTATGGCTACACCTTC. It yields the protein CASSPGTGANYGYTF.

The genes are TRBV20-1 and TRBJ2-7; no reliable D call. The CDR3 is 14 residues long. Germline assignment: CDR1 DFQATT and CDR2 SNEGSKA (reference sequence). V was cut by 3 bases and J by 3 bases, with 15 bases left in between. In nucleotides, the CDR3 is TGCAGTGCTAGTAGAACTGCTCCTATCTACGAGCAGTACTTC. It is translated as CSASRTAPIYEQYF.

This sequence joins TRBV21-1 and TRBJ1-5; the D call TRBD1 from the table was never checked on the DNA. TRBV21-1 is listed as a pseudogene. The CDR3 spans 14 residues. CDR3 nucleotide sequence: TGTGCCAGCAGTCCCAGGGGGCCACTATGGCCCCAGCATTTT. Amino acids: CASSPRGPLWPQHF.

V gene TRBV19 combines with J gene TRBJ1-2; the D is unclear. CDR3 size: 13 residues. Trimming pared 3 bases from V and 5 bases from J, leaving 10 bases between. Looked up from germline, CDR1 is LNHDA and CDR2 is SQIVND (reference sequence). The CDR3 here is CASSIGSGYGYTF. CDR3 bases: TGTGCCAGTAGTATCGGGTCGGGTTATGGCTACACCTTC.

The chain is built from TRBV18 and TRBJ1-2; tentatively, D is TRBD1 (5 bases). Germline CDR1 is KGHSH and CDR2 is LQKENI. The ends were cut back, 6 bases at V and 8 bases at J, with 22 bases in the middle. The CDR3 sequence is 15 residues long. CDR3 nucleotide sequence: TGTGCCAGCTCGCCCCCACAGGAACCCGTTAAGGGCTACACCTTC. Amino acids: CASSPPQEPVKGYTF.